The clone carrying this T cell receptor beta chain showed up many times. Its matching antigen is unknown. This entry comes from a study of CD8 T cells in ankylosing spondylitis. Trimming left V 1 base short and J 1 base short, with 9 bases between. This CDR3 spans 15 amino acids. General study findings and limits: Disease-linked clones were reportedly significantly enriched in matched ankylosing spondylitis synovial fluid.

One entry per CDR3 protein results from TCRdb running MiXCR on the 5' RACE reads. The sample includes approximately 250,000 distinct CDR3 sequences, 10% to 13% seen only once; the top ten take 2.6%. J is TRBJ2-3 and V is TRBV12-3 or TRBV12-4; possibly TRBD2 for D (5 bases). The sample was blood, either unsorted or a sorted T cell fraction (not recorded which). The sequence derives from a male donor with ankylosing spondylitis or in good health (not recorded which). The CDR3 nucleotides read TGTGCCAGCAGTTTAGACGGGAAGGGCACAGATACGCAGTATTTT. Its translation is CASSLDGKGTDTQYF.